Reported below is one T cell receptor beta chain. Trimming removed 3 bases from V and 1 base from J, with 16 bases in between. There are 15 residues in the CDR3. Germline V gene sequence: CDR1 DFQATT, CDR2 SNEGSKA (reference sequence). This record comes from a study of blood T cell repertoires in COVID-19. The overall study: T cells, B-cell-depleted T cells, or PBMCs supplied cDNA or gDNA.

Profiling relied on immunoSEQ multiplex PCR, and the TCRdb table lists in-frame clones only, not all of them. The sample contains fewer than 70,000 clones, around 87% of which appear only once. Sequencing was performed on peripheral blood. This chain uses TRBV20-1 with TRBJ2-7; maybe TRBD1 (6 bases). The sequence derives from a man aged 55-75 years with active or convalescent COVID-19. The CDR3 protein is CSASEGARGSYEQYF. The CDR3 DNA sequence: TGCAGTGCTAGTGAAGGCGCCAGGGGATCCTACGAGCAGTACTTC.